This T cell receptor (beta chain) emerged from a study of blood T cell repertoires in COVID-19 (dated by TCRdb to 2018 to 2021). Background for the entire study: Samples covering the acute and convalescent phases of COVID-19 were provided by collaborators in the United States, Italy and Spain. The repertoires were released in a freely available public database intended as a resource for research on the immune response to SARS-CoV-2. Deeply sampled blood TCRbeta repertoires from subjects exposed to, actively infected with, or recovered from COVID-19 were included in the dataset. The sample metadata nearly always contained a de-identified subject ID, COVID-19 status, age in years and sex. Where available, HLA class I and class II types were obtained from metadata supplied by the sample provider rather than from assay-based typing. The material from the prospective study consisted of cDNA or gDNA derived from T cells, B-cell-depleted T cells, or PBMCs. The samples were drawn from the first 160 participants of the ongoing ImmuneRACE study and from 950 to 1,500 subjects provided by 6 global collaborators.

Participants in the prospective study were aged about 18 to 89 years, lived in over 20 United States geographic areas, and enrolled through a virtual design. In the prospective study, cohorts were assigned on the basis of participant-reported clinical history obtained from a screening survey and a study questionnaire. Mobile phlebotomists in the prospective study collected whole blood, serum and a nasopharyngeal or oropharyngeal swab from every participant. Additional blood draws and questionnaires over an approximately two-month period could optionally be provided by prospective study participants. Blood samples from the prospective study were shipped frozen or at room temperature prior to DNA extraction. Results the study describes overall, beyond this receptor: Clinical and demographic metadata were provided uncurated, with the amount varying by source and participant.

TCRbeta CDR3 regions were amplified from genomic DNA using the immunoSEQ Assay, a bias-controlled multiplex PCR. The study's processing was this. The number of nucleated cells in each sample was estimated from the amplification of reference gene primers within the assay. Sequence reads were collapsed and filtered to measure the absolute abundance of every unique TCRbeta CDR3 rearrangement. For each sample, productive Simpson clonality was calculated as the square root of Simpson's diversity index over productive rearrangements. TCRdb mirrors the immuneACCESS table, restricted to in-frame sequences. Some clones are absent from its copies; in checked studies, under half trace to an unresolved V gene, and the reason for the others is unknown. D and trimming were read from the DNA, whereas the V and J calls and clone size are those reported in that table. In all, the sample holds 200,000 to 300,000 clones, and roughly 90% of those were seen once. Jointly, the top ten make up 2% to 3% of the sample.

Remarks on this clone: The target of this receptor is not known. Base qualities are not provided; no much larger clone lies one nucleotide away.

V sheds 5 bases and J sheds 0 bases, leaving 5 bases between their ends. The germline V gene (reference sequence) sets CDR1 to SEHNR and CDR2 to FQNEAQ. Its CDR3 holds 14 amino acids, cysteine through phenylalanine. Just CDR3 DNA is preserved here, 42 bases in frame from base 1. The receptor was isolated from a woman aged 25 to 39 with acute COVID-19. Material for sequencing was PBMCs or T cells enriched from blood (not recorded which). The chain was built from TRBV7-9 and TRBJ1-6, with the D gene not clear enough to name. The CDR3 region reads CASSRSSYNSPLHF. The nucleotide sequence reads TGTGCCAGCAGCCGTAGCTCCTATAATTCACCCCTCCACTTT.